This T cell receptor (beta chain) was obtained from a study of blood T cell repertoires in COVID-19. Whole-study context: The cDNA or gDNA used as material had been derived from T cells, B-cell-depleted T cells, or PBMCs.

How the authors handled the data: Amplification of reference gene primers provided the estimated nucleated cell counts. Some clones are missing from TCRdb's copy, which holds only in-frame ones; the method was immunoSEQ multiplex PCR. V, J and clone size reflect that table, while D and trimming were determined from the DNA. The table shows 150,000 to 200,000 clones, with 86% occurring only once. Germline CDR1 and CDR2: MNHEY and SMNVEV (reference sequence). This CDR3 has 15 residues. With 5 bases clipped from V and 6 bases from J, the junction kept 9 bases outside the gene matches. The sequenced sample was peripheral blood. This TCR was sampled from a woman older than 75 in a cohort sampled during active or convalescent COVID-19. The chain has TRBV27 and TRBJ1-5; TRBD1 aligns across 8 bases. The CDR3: CASSPGGGMSQPQHF. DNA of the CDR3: TGTGCCAGCAGTCCAGGGGGCGGAATGAGTCAGCCCCAGCATTTT.